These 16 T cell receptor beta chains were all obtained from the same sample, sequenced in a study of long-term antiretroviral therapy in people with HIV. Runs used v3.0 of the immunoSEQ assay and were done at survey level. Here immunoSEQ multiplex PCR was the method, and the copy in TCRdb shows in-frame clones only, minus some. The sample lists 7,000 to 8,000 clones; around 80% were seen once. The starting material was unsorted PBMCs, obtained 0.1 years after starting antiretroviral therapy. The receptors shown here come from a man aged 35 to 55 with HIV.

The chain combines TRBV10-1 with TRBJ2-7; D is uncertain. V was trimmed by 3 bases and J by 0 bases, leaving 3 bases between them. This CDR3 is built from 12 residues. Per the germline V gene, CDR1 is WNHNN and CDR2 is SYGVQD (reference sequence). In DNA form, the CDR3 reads TGCGCCAGCAGTGACCACTCCTACGAGCAGTACTTC. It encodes CASSDHSYEQYF.

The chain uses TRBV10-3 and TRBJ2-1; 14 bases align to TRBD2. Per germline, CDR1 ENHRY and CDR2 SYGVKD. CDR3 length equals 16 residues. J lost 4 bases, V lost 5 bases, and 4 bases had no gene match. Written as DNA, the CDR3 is TGTGCCATCAGTAGACTAGCGGGGGGGTCGTACAATGAGCAGTTCTTC. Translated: CAISRLAGGSYNEQFF.

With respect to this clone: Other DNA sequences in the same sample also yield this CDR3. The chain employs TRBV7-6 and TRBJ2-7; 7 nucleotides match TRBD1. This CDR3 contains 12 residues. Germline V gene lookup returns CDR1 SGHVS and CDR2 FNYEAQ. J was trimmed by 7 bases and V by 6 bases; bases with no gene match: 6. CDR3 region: CASSYRGGEQYF. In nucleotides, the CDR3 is TGTGCCAGCAGTTACAGGGGCGGAGAGCAGTACTTC.

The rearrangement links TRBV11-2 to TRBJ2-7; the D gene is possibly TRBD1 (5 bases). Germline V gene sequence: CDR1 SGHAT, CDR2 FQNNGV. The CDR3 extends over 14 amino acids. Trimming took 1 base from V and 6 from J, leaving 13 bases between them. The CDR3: CASSLVQGLVEQYF. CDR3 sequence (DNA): TGTGCCAGCAGCTTAGTTCAGGGATTAGTCGAGCAGTACTTC. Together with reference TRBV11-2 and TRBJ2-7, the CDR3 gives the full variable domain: EAGVAQSPRYKIIEKRQSVAFWCNPISGHATLYWYQQILGQGPKLLIQFQNNGVVDDSQLPKDRFSAERLKGVDSTLKIQPAKLEDSAVYLCASSLVQGLVEQYFGPGTRLTVT.

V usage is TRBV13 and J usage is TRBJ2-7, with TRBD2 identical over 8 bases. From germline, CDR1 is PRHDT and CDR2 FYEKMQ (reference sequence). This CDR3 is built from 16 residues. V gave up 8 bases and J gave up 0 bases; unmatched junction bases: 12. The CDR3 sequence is CASGGGNGGHSYEQYF. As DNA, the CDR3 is TGTGCCAGCGGCGGGGGGAACGGGGGCCACTCCTACGAGCAGTACTTC.

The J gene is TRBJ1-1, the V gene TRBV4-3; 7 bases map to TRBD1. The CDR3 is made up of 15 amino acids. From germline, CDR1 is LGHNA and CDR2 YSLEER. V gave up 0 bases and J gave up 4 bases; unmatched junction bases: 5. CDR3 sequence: CASSQELDRATEAFF. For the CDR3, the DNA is TGCGCCAGCAGCCAAGAACTAGACAGGGCCACTGAAGCTTTCTTT.

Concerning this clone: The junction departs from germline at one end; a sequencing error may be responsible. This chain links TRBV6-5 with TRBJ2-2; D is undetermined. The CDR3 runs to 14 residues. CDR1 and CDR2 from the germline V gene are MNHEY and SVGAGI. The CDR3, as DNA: TGTGCCAGCAGTTACAGCGCCCCGACCGAGGAGCTGTTTTTT. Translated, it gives CASSYSAPTEELFF.

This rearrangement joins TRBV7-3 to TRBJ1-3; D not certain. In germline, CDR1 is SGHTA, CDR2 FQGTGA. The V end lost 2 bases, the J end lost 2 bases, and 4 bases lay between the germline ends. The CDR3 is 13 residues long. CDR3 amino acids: CASSLGPGNTIYF. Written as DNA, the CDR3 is TGTGCCAGCAGCTTAGGACCTGGAAACACCATATATTTT. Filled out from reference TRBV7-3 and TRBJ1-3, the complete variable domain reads GAGVSQTPSNKVTEKGKYVELRCDPISGHTALYWYRQSLGQGPEFLIYFQGTGAADDSGLPNDRFFAVRPEGSVSTLKIQRTERGDSAVYLCASSLGPGNTIYFGEGSWLTVV.

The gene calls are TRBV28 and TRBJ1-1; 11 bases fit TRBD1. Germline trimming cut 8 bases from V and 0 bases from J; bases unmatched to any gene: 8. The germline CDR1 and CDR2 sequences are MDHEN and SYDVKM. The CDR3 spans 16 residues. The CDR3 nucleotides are TGTGCCAGCGGGGTTACGGACAGGGGGCTGAACACTGAAGCTTTCTTT. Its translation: CASGVTDRGLNTEAFF.

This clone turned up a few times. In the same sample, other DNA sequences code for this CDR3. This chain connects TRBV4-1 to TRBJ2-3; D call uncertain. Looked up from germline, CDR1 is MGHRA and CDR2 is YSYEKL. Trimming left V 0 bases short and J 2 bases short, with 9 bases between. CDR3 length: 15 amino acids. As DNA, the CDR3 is TGCGCCAGCAGCCAAGATAACGCTGACACAGATACGCAGTATTTT. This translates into CASSQDNADTDTQYF.

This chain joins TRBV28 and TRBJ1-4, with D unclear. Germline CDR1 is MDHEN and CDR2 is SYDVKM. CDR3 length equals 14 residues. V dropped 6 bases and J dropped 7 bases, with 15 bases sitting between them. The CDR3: CASRPPERPEKLFF. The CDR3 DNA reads TGTGCCAGCAGGCCCCCCGAAAGGCCTGAAAAACTGTTTTTT.

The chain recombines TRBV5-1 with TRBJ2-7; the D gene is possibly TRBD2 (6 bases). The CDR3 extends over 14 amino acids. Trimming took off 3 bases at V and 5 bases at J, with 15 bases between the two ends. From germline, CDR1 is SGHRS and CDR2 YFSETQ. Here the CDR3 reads CASSWGGVRDEQYF. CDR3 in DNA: TGCGCCAGCAGCTGGGGCGGGGTACGCGACGAGCAGTACTTC.

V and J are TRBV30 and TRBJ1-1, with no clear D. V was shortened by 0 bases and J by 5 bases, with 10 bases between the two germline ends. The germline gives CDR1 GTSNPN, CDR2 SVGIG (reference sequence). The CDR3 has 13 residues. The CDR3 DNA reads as TGTGCCTGGAGTGTTTTCGGTGGGACTGAAGCTTTCTTT. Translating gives CAWSVFGGTEAFF.

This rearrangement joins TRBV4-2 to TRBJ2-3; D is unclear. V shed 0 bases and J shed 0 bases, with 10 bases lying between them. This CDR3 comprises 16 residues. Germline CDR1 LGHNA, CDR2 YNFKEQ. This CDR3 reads CASSQDQALSTDTQYF. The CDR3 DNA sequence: TGTGCCAGCAGCCAAGACCAGGCCCTTAGCACAGATACGCAGTATTTT.

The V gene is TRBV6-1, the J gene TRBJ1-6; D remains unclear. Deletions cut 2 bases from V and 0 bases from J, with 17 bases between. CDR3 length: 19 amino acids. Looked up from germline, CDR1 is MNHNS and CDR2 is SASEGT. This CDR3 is CASSELYTAFSSYNSPLHF. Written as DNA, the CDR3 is TGTGCCAGCAGTGAACTTTATACCGCCTTTAGCTCCTATAATTCACCCCTCCACTTT.

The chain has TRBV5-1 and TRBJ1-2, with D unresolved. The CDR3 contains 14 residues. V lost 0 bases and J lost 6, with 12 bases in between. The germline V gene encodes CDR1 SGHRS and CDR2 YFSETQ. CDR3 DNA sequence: TGCGCCAGCAGCTTGGCCGGGCAGGCTGATGGCTACACCTTC. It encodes CASSLAGQADGYTF.